This T cell receptor beta chain was sequenced during a study of blood T cell repertoires in COVID-19. Overall study context: Acute and convalescent COVID-19 samples came from the United States, Italy and Spain. Sample material is recorded as cDNA or gDNA derived from T cells, B-cell-depleted T cells, or PBMCs.

As processed by the authors: Quantification of nucleated cells was approximated via reference gene primer amplification. Profiled with immunoSEQ multiplex PCR; TCRdb holds only in-frame clones, not every one. The V and J calls and the clone size are those of that table, but D and trimming were determined from the DNA. The sample includes 270,000 or so clones, 70% to 85% of them seen just once. Looked up from germline, CDR1 is SGHDT and CDR2 is YYEEEE. The CDR3 is 16 residues long. V was clipped by 0 bases and J by 1 base, with 13 bases between them. Seattle cases were enrolled at active infection and followed longitudinally.

The sample consisted of peripheral blood. The gene calls are TRBV5-6 and TRBJ1-1, with D unclear. This receptor was obtained from a human donor with COVID-19, enrolled during active disease. The donor label of this sample is uncertain. The CDR3 region has the DNA TGTGCCAGCAGCTTGGGGGCGTCTTCTCGGAACACTGAAGCTTTCTTT. Its translation: CASSLGASSRNTEAFF.